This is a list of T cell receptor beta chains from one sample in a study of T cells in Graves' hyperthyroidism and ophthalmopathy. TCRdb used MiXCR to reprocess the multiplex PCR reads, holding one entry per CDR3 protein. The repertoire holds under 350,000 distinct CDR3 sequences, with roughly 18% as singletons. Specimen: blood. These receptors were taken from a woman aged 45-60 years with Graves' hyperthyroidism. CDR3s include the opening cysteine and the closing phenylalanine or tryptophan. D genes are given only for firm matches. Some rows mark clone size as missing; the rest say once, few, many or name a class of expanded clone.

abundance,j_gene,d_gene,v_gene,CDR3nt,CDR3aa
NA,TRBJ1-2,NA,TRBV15,TGTGCCACCAGCAGAGATGTGGGCTATGGCTACACCTTC,CATSRDVGYGYTF
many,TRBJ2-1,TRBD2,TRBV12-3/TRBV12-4,TGTGCCAGCAGTTTGACTAGCGGGAGGAATAATGAGCAGTTCTTC,CASSLTSGRNNEQFF
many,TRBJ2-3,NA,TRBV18,TGTGCCAGCTCACGACAGGGCACAGATACGCAGTATTTT,CASSRQGTDTQYF
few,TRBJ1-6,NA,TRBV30,TGTGCCTGGAGTGTACAAGGGGGGAGCTCCTATAATTCACCCCTCCACTTT,CAWSVQGGSSYNSPLHF
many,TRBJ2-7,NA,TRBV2,TGTGCCAGCTTATACGTTCCCCGCAGCGAGCAGTACTTC,CASLYVPRSEQYF
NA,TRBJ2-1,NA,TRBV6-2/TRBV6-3,TGTGCCAGCAGTTACCTACGGTACAATGAGCAGTTCTTC,CASSYLRYNEQFF
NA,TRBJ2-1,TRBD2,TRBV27,TGTGCCAGCAGTCCCTGGGGGACTAGCGGGACGAATGAGCAGTTCTTC,CASSPWGTSGTNEQFF
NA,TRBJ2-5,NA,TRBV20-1,TGCAGTGCTAGAGCTGTAGTAGGAGAGACCCAGTACTTC,CSARAVVGETQYF
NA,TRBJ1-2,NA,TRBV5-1,TGCGCCAGTATGGGGAGAGGGTATGGCTACACCTTC,CASMGRGYGYTF
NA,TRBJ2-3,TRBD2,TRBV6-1,TGTGCCAGACGGGGGACTAGCGGATCCACAGATACGCAGTATTTT,CARRGTSGSTDTQYF
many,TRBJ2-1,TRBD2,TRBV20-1,TGCAGTGCCTTCTATAGCGGGAGGGGCCATGAGCAGTTCTTC,CSAFYSGRGHEQFF
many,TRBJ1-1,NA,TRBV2,TGTGCCAGCAGTGTCGGAATTATGAACACTGAAGCTTTCTTT,CASSVGIMNTEAFF
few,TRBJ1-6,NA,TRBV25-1,TGTGCCAGCAGTAGCCGTCGGGGGGATTATAATTCACCCCTCCACTTT,CASSSRRGDYNSPLHF
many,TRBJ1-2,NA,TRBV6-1,TGTGCCAGCAGCCAACAAGGTCTTGAAGGCTACACCTTC,CASSQQGLEGYTF
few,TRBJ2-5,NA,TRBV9,TGTGCCAGCAGCGTAGGGCGGGGAGGAGCGGACAGAGAGACCCAGTACTTC,CASSVGRGGADRETQYF
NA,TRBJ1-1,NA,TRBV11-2,TGTGCTAGCGGCCCCACCTGGAACACTGAAGCTTTCTTT,CASGPTWNTEAFF
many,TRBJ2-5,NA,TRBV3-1,TGTGCCAGCAGCCAAGCGGGGGAAGTTGAGACCCAGTACTTC,CASSQAGEVETQYF
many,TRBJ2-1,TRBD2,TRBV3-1,TGTGCCAGCAGCCTGACTAGCGGTGACAATGAGCAGTTCTTC,CASSLTSGDNEQFF
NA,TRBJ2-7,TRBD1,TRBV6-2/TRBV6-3,TGTGCCATCCAAGGGACAGGGTCTTCGTACGTGCAGTACTTC,CAIQGTGSSYVQYF
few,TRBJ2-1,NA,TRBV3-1,TGTGCCAGCAACCAAGATGGGGGAATGGGGAGTGAGCAGTTCTTC,CASNQDGGMGSEQFF
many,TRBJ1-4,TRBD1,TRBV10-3,TGTGCCATCAGTGGGACAGGGGATGAAAAACTGTTTTTT,CAISGTGDEKLFF
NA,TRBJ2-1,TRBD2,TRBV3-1,TGTGCCTGCAGCCAACTCCCCGGCGGGAGTTCATTCAATGAGCAGTTCTTC,CACSQLPGGSSFNEQFF
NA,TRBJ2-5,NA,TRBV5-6,TGTGCCAGCAGCGTGACACTTCAAGAGACCCAGTACTTC,CASSVTLQETQYF
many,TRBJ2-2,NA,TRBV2,TGTGCCAGTTGCCGGGAGAACACCGGGGAGCTGTTTTTT,CASCRENTGELFF
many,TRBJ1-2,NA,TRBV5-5,TGTGCCAGCAGCCCCTGGACCCCCGGATCCTATGGCTACACCTTC,CASSPWTPGSYGYTF
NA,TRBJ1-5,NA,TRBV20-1,TGCAGTGCTACAGGGGACAATCAGTCCCAGCATTTT,CSATGDNQSQHF
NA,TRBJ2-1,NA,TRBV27,TGTGCCAGCAGCTTAAGTGGGGAGCAGTTCTTC,CASSLSGEQFF
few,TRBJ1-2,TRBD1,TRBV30,TGTGCCTGGGAGCCTTCTACAGGGGACTATGGCTACACCTTC,CAWEPSTGDYGYTF
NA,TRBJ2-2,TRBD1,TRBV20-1,TGCAGTGCTAGAGACTCGACAGGGGACACCGGGGAGCTGTTTTTT,CSARDSTGDTGELFF
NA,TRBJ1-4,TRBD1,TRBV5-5,TGTGCCAGCAGCACCCGGACAGGGCTTAATGAAAAACTGTTTTTT,CASSTRTGLNEKLFF
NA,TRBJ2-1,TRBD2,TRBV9,TGTGCCAGCAGCACCAGCGGGGGTAGCTCCTACAATGAGCAGTTCTTC,CASSTSGGSSYNEQFF
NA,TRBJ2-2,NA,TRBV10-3,TGTGCCATCATGACGTTCCCAAAGGGCACCGGGGAGCTGTTTTTT,CAIMTFPKGTGELFF
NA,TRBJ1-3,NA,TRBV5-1,TGCGCCAGCAGCTTGCAGAGGTTGGGACCCAGCTCTGGAAACACCATATATTTT,CASSLQRLGPSSGNTIYF
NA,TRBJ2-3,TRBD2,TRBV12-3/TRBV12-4,TGTGCCGGCAGCCCAGTCTATGGGGGGGCAGATACGCAGTATTTT,CAGSPVYGGADTQYF
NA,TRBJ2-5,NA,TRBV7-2,TGTGCCAGCAGCCAACCTATATTCCAAGAGACCCAGTACTTC,CASSQPIFQETQYF
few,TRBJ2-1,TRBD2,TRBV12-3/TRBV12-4,TGTGCCAGCAGTGCCCAACCGGGACTAGCGACTAATGAGCAGTTCTTC,CASSAQPGLATNEQFF
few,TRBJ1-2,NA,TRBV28,TGTGCCAGCAGTTCCCCCACTCCTTCGCGCAATGGCTACACCTTC,CASSSPTPSRNGYTF
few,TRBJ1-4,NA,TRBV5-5,TGTGCCAGCAGCCCGGGACTCTTTGGTACTAATGAAAAACTGTTTTTT,CASSPGLFGTNEKLFF